The next 18 T cell receptor beta chains were all read from a single sample in a study of regulatory T cells in long-lasting Graves disease. Construction of the TCR beta libraries employed iRepertoire HTBI primers in conjunction with Arm-PCR of CDR3 regions. TCRdb reprocessed the multiplex PCR reads via MiXCR and lists one record per CDR3 protein. This table holds fewer than 400,000 distinct CDR3 sequences, about a fifth found once. The time point here: persistent/refractory GD, antithyroid drugs over 5 years with positive TRAb. Making the TCR library involved RNA that had been extracted from PBMCs. The specimen was peripheral blood mononuclear cells (PBMCs), collected when the disease was refractory, from a patient treated with antithyroid drugs. These receptors all come from a female donor with Graves disease.

The chain joins TRBV7-2 to TRBJ1-4; D might be TRBD1 (6 bases). CDR1 is SGHTA, CDR2 FQGNSA, per germline. Trimming cost V 5 bases and J 5 bases, with 12 bases left between them. This CDR3 has 14 residues. CDR3 loop: CASSIRDMNEKLFF. CDR3 DNA: TGTGCCAGCAGCATCCGGGACATGAATGAAAAACTGTTTTTT. Combining the CDR3 with reference TRBV7-2 and TRBJ1-4 gives the whole variable domain GAGVSQSPSNKVTEKGKDVELRCDPISGHTALYWYRQSLGQGLEFLIYFQGNSAPDKSGLPSDRFSAERTGGSVSTLTIQRTQQEDSAVYLCASSIRDMNEKLFFGSGTQLSVL.

This clonotype was observed a single time. The chain joins TRBV7-9 to TRBJ2-1; 7 nucleotides agree with TRBD2. The V and J ends lost 4 bases and 4 bases, in that order; junction bases with no gene match: 10. This CDR3 comprises 16 residues. The germline gives CDR1 SEHNR, CDR2 FQNEAQ (reference sequence). The CDR3 loop is CASSSKEGGGYNEQFF. CDR3 nucleotides: TGTGCCAGCAGCTCAAAGGAGGGCGGGGGTTACAATGAGCAGTTCTTC.

This clonotype was seen a handful of times. V and J are TRBV5-1 and TRBJ2-1, with D perhaps being TRBD1 or TRBD2 (5 bases each). Trimming removed 4 bases at V and 2 bases at J, with 13 bases between. CDR3 length: 15 residues. Germline V CDR1 and CDR2: SGHRS, YFSETQ. CDR3 amino acids: CASSPGTYTYNEQFF. The CDR3 nucleotides read TGCGCCAGCAGCCCCGGGACGTACACCTACAATGAGCAGTTCTTC.

This clonotype was seen repeatedly, ten times or more. This rearrangement joins TRBV28 to TRBJ1-2, with D perhaps matching TRBD1 (5 bases). The CDR3 sequence is 14 residues long. Germline V gives CDR1 MDHEN, CDR2 SYDVKM. V shed 2 bases and J shed 6 bases, with 13 bases lying between them. This chain's CDR3 is CASSLAGRQDGYTF. CDR3 sequence (DNA): TGTGCCAGCAGTTTAGCGGGGCGCCAGGATGGCTACACCTTC.

Many counts were recorded for this clonotype. V is TRBV12-3 or TRBV12-4 and J is TRBJ2-2; D is unclear. Trimming removed 8 bases from V and 3 bases from J, with 10 bases in between. The CDR3 totals 13 residues. CDR3 protein: CASGQQHTGELFF. The DNA of the CDR3 is TGTGCCAGCGGGCAGCAACACACCGGGGAGCTGTTTTTT.

V and J are TRBV28 and TRBJ2-1; D might be TRBD1 or TRBD2, each matching 6 bases. With 8 bases removed from V and 8 bases from J, the gap between germline ends came to 22 bases. CDR1 and CDR2 (germline): MDHEN, SYDVKM. There are 15 residues in the CDR3. The chain's CDR3 is CASRPGHGGLDEQFF. The CDR3 coding sequence is TGTGCCAGCCGACCGGGACACGGGGGTTTAGATGAGCAGTTCTTC.

This clonotype was observed at least ten times. This chain uses TRBV7-3 with TRBJ2-5; D is unresolved. Germline CDR1 SGHTA, CDR2 FQGTGA. The V gene lost 2 bases and the J gene lost 4 bases, with 8 bases spanning the gap. The CDR3 runs 13 residues. The CDR3 sequence is CASSLDTGETQYF. CDR3 nucleotide sequence: TGTGCCAGCAGCTTAGATACGGGAGAGACCCAGTACTTC.

This clonotype came up many times. The chain couples TRBV7-2 to TRBJ1-4; D gene ambiguous. The germline V gene encodes CDR1 SGHTA and CDR2 FQGNSA. The CDR3 spans 13 residues. Deletions cut 2 bases from V and 8 bases from J, with 9 bases between. CDR3 bases: TGTGCCAGCAGCTTATTTGAAGGGGAAAAACTGTTTTTT. It translates to CASSLFEGEKLFF.

V is TRBV5-1 and J is TRBJ1-3; 7 positions match TRBD1. Per the germline V gene, CDR1 is SGHRS and CDR2 is YFSETQ. There are 14 residues in the CDR3. V was clipped by 4 bases and J by 3 bases; unmatched bases: 4. As DNA, the CDR3 is TGCGCCAGCAGCCCGGACAGGCATGGAAACACCATATATTTT. Its translation is CASSPDRHGNTIYF.

This clonotype has more than one count but fewer than ten. The V and J genes are TRBV19 and TRBJ1-5; maybe TRBD1 (6 bases). This CDR3 has 16 amino acids. Germline V gene lookup returns CDR1 LNHDA and CDR2 SQIVND (reference sequence). V gave up 0 bases and J gave up 3 bases, with 12 bases separating them. The CDR3 spells CASSIDAGTFNQPQHF. CDR3 DNA sequence: TGTGCCAGTAGTATAGACGCCGGGACATTCAATCAGCCCCAGCATTTT.

The table lists this clonotype with many counts. The chain joins TRBV3-1 to TRBJ2-5, with 11 bases fitting TRBD1. CDR3 size: 16 residues. The J segment lost 3 bases and the V segment lost 3 bases, leaving 6 bases of the junction unmatched. Germline assignment: CDR1 LGHDT and CDR2 YNNKEL (reference sequence). Here the CDR3 reads CASSQGGQGAKETQYF. The CDR3 DNA is TGTGCCAGCAGCCAGGGCGGACAGGGGGCTAAAGAGACCCAGTACTTC.

On this clonotype: At one boundary the junction diverges from the germline segment, which might be a read error. DNA for the CDR3: TGTGCCAGCAGCCAAGCTGGGCACGAGCGGTACTTC. Its protein is CASSQAGHERYF. The V and J genes are TRBV3-1 and TRBJ2-7, with D uncertain. Germline values: CDR1 LGHDT, CDR2 YNNKEL (reference sequence). This CDR3 region has 12 residues.

V and J are TRBV12-3 or TRBV12-4 and TRBJ2-3; unclear D gene. V lost 7 bases to trimming and J lost 0 bases, with 11 bases between them. The length of the CDR3 is 14 residues. CDR3 protein: CASNVGPSTDTQYF. CDR3 nucleotide sequence: TGTGCCAGCAACGTGGGTCCTAGCACAGATACGCAGTATTTT.

This clonotype has ten or more counts. V gene TRBV6-2 or TRBV6-3 combines with J gene TRBJ2-7; TRBD1 is a possible D gene (6 bases). Trimming shortened V by 0 bases and J by 3 bases, and 9 bases separated the two germline ends. There are 14 residues in the CDR3. Per the germline V gene, CDR1 is MNHEY and CDR2 is SVGEGT. The CDR3 DNA reads TGTGCCAGCAGTTACTCGGACAGCCTCTACGAGCAGTACTTC. Translating it yields CASSYSDSLYEQYF.

The gene calls are TRBV9 and TRBJ1-2; the D is unclear. Germline V gives CDR1 SGDLS, CDR2 YYNGEE. The V end was cut by 1 base, the J end by 3 bases, with 10 bases between. CDR3 length: 14 residues. The CDR3 protein is CASSVQSIDYGYTF. In DNA form, the CDR3 reads TGTGCCAGCAGCGTACAGAGCATCGACTATGGCTACACCTTC.

The chain has TRBV11-2 and TRBJ1-1; perhaps TRBD1 as D (5 bases). This CDR3 comprises 14 residues. Per the germline V gene, CDR1 is SGHAT and CDR2 is FQNNGV. V was shortened by 2 bases and J by 7 bases, with 14 bases between the two germline ends. The CDR3 region has the DNA TGTGCCAGCAGCTTACGCGGGACGGGTTTTGAAGCTTTCTTT. Amino acids: CASSLRGTGFEAFF.

This clonotype has more than one count but fewer than ten. A much larger clone sits a single nucleotide away, making a read error possible. This chain connects TRBV3-1 to TRBJ1-1; D is unclear. In germline, CDR1 is LGHDT, CDR2 YNNKEL (reference sequence). The CDR3 is made up of 13 amino acids. The CDR3 loop reads CASSQVWNTETFF. In DNA form, the CDR3 reads TGTGCCAGCAGCCAAGTATGGAACACTGAAACTTTCTTT.

This clonotype was counted a single time. This clone may be a read error of a much larger clone one base away. The rearrangement joins TRBV20-1 to TRBJ2-7; 8 bases agree with TRBD2. Per the germline V gene, CDR1 is DFQATT and CDR2 is SNEGSKA (reference sequence). The CDR3 totals 14 residues. V shed 4 bases, J shed 4 bases, and the junction held 9 bases outside the gene matches. CDR3 nucleotide sequence: TGCAGTGCTACCAGCGGGAGTATAAGTTACGAGCAGTACTTC. Translation: CSATSGSISYEQYF.